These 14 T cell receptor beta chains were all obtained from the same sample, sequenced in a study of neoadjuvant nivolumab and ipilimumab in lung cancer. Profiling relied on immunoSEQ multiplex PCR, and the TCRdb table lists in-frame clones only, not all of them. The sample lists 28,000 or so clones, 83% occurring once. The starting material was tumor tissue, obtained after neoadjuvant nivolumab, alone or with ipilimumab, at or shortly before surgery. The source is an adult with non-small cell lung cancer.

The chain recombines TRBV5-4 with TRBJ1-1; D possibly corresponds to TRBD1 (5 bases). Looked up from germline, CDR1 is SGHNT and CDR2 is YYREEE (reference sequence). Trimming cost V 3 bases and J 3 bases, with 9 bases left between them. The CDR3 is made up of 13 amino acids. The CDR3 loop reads CASSWGLDTEAFF. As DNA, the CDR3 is TGTGCCAGCAGCTGGGGCCTGGACACTGAAGCTTTCTTT.

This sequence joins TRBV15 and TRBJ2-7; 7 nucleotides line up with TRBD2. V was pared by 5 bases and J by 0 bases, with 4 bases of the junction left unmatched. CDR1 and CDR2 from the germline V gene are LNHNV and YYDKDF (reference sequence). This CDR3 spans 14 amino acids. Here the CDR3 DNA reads TGTGCCACCAGCGCGGGCGGGAGCTCCTACGAGCAGTACTTC. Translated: CATSAGGSSYEQYF.

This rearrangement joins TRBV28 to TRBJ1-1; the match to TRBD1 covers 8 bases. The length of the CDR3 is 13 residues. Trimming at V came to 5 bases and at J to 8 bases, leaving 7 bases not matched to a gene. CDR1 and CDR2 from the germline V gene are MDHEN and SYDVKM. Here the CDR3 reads CASSQGARGEAFF. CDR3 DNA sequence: TGTGCCAGCAGTCAGGGGGCCAGGGGAGAAGCTTTCTTT.

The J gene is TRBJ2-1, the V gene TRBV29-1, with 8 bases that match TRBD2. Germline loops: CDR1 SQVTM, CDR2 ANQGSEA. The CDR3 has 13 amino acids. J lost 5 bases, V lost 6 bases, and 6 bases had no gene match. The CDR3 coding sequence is TGCAGCGTCTGGCTAGCGGGTGACAATGAGCAGTTCTTC. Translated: CSVWLAGDNEQFF.

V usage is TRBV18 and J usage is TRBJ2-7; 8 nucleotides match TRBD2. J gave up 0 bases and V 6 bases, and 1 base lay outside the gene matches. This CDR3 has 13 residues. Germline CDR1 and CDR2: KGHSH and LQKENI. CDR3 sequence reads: CASSSGSSYEQYF. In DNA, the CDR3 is TGTGCCAGCTCGAGCGGGAGCTCCTACGAGCAGTACTTC.

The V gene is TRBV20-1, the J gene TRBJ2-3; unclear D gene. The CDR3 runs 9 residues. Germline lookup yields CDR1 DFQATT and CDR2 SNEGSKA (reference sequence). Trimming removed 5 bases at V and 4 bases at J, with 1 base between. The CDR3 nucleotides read TGCAGTGCTCCAGATACGCAGTATTTT. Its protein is CSAPDTQYF.

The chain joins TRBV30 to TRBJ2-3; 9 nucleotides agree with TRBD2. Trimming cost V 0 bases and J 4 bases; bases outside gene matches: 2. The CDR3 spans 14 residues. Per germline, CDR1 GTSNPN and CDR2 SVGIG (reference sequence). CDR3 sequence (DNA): TGTGCCTGGAGTGTAGCGGGGGGCCCAGATACGCAGTATTTT. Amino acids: CAWSVAGGPDTQYF.

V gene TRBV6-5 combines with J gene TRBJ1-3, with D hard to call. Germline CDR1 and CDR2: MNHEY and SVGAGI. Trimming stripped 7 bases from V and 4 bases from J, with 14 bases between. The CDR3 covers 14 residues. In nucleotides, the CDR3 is TGTGCCAGCAAGCCTCTCCGCGACGGAAACACCATATATTTT. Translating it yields CASKPLRDGNTIYF.

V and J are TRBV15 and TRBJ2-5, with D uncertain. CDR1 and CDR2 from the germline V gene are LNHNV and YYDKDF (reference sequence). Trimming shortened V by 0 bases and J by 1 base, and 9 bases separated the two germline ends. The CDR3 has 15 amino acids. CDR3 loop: CATSREGRLQETQYF. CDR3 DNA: TGTGCCACCAGCAGAGAAGGGCGGCTCCAAGAGACCCAGTACTTC.

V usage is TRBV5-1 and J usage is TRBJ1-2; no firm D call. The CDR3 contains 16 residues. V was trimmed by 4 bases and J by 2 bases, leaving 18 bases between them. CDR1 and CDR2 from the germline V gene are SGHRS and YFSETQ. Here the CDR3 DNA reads TGCGCCAGCAGCCCCGCTCCCAGTGGCAGAAACTATGGCTACACCTTC. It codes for CASSPAPSGRNYGYTF.

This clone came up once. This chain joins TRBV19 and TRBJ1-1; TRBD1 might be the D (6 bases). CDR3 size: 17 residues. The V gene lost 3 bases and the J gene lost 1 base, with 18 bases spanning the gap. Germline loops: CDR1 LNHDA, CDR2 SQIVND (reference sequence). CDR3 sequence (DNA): TGTGCCAGTAGTATGGGCTGGGGGCAACAGGGGAACACTGAAGCTTTCTTT. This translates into CASSMGWGQQGNTEAFF.

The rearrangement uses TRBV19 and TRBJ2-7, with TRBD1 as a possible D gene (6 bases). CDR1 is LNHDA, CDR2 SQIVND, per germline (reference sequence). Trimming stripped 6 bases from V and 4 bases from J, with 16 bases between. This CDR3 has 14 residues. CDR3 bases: TGTGCCAGTAGAAACAGGGAACTGCCATACGAGCAGTACTTC. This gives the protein CASRNRELPYEQYF.

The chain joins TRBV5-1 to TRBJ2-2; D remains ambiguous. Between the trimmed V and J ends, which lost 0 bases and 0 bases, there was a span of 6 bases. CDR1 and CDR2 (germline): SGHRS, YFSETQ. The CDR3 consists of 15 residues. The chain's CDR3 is CASSLGFPNTGELFF. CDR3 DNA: TGCGCCAGCAGCTTGGGGTTCCCGAACACCGGGGAGCTGTTTTTT. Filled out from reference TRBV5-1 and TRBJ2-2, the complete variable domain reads KAGVTQTPRYLIKTRGQQVTLSCSPISGHRSVSWYQQTPGQGLQFLFEYFSETQRNKGNFPGRFSGRQFSNSRSEMNVSTLELGDSALYLCASSLGFPNTGELFFGEGSRLTVL.

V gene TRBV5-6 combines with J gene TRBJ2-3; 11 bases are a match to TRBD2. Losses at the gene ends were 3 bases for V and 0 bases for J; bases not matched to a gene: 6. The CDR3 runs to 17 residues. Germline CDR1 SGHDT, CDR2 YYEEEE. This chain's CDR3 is CASSSGLAVYSTDTQYF. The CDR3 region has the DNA TGTGCCAGCAGCTCGGGACTAGCGGTGTATAGCACAGATACGCAGTATTTT. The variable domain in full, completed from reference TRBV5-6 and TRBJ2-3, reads DAGVTQSPTHLIKTRGQQVTLRCSPKSGHDTVSWYQQALGQGPQFIFQYYEEEERQRGNFPDRFSGHQFPNYSSELNVNALLLGDSALYLCASSSGLAVYSTDTQYFGPGTRLTVL.